The sequence of this TCR beta chain was determined in a study of neurological immune-mediated disorders (dated by TCRdb to about 2019). Regarding the study in general: Using UMI-based sequencing, the study compared peripheral blood TCR-beta repertoires from patients with HTLV-I-associated myelopathy (HAM/TSP), patients with multiple sclerosis, and healthy controls. The approximately 100 TCR-beta libraries included longitudinal samples, technical triplicates and paired sorted CD4+ and CD8+ T-cell subsets alongside PBMC samples. The cohort was made up of 68 subjects, consisting of roughly 15 HAM/TSP patients, some 34 multiple sclerosis patients and around 20 healthy controls. What the research found in general, with its limitations: Across subjects, expanded clones never shared an identical CDR3 amino acid sequence, which suggests that the TCR-beta repertoires in every group were private. TCR clonal expansion was greatest in HAM/TSP patients and smallest in MS patients, who ranked below even healthy controls.

Libraries from unsorted PBMCs were made from 2 million PBMCs kept in RNAlater at -80 degrees C until RNA extraction. Peripheral blood was subjected to Ficoll-Hypaque density gradient centrifugation to isolate PBMCs, which were then cryopreserved in liquid nitrogen. cDNA was synthesized by template-switch 5'RACE using a primer carrying a 10-nucleotide random unique molecular identifier by which each TCR transcript was tagged. Every sequencing run yielded over 160 million TCR-beta sequences covering 15-18 subjects. The RNeasy kit was used to extract total RNA. The KAPA Real-time Library Amplification kit was used to amplify TCR-beta VDJ regions with primers for the TCR constant region and the 5'RACE anchor. A first PCR added sample indexes and Illumina adaptors, and a second PCR then raised library yield. After purification with Ampure beads, the TCR product of roughly 650 bp was size-selected on a 2% E-gel SizeSelection system. Before pooling, libraries had their quality checked on a Bioanalyzer, their concentration measured with Qubit, and their quantity determined with the Kapa Library Quantification kit. Paired-end 2 x 150 bp sequencing of the libraries was performed on an Illumina HiSeq 2500. To increase sequence diversity, about 23-32% phiX was spiked into each library pool. The paper's data handling went like this. Quality-filtered reads were processed with the UMI-based MiGEC pipeline, and over 85% of raw TCR sequences were removed by the MiGEC pipeline during error correction. VDJ genes were aligned to IMGT germline references, and each clonotype was defined by a unique CDR3 amino acid sequence together with V-J genes. VDJtools evaluated clonal expansion, Shannon diversity and CDR3 relatedness (CalcPairwiseDistances, ClusterSamples); CLCbio workbench built phylogenetic trees. Expanded clones were defined as having at least 8 unique UMIs, based on coefficient-of-variation modelling across technical triplicates. The public reads were run again by TCRdb, first through fastp at Q25 and then through MiXCR, and only productive beta chains were kept. Rows are combined by CDR3 protein, so each entry shows the most common genes and DNA. What appears here as the V and J calls and clone size reflects TCRdb's work, not the paper's. This sample has about 36,000 distinct CDR3 sequences in its table, and approximately 10% of those were observed once. Approximately 6.9% of the sample comes from the top ten.

This clonotype was observed many times. Its specific antigen is unknown. Qualities for individual bases were not recorded, and no much larger clone is one base off. Sequenced material: PBMCs. This TCR was recovered from a woman between 25 and 40 years old with HTLV-1-associated myelopathy (HAM/TSP).

Here is the DNA: TGCGCCAGCAGCTTGGAGCCAGATACGCAGTATTTT. The resulting protein is CASSLEPDTQYF. The sequence is built from TRBV5-1 and TRBJ2-3, with the D gene too uncertain to name. The CDR3 contains 12 residues, cysteine and phenylalanine counted. Only the CDR3 part of the read is kept: 36 bases, read in frame from the first base. The CDR1 and CDR2 encoded by the germline V gene are SGHRS and YFSETQ. V is cut by 0 bases and J by 4 bases, and the space between the germline ends is 3 bases.